What follows describes a single T cell receptor (beta chain). Its specificity is unknown. The data were taken from a study of beta chain features in type 1 diabetes. The study, taken as a whole, reports: Across patients, naive, central memory and Treg TCRB repertoires exhibited apparently greater similarity than was observed across healthy donors. Fewer insertions but more deletions were seen at VDJ junctions in type 1 diabetes patients. Within each of all four CD4+ subsets, Type 1 diabetes patients had TCRB CDR3s that were moderately but significantly shorter.

The CDR3 contains 16 residues. V was pared by 3 bases and J by 9 bases, with 7 bases of the junction left unmatched. Germline CDR1 MGHDK, CDR2 SYGVNS. The entirety of the isolated RNA underwent reverse transcription, so expressed TCRB transcripts were sequenced. Here immunoSEQ multiplex PCR was the method, and the copy in TCRdb shows in-frame clones only, minus some. The sample consists of approximately 140,000 clones, 9% to 10% of them appearing once. This TCR derives from a woman between 40 and 50 years old in good health. Sequencing was done on a sample of central memory CD4+ T cells from blood. This rearrangement joins TRBV25-1 to TRBJ1-6, with 11 bases fitting TRBD1. The CDR3 bases are TGTGCCAGCAGTGACTGGACAGGGGGCGCCGGTTCACCCCTCCACTTT. Its protein product is CASSDWTGGAGSPLHF. Complete variable domain (other parts from reference TRBV25-1 and TRBJ1-6): EADIYQTPRYLVIGTGKKITLECSQTMGHDKMYWYQQDPGMELHLIHYSYGVNSTEKGDLSSESTVSRIRTEHFPLTLESARPSHTSQYLCASSDWTGGAGSPLHFGNGTRLTVT.